The 20 T cell receptor beta chains given below trace back to one sample, sequenced in a study of cytomegalovirus exposure and HLA in healthy donors. Researchers ran the PCR with 60 Vbeta and 13 Jbeta primers. Clones were read by immunoSEQ multiplex PCR, and TCRdb kept only the in-frame ones, dropping some. The sample shows roughly 90,000 clones, around 84% of them seen only once. What was sequenced was PBMCs. Every receptor here comes from a woman aged 40 to 50 in good health and CMV-seropositive.

CDR3 in DNA: TGCGCCAGCAGCCAAGGAGCAGGGCTTGTAGGCTATGGCTACACCTTC. It yields the protein CASSQGAGLVGYGYTF. The rearrangement links TRBV4-1 to TRBJ1-2, with D possibly matching TRBD1 (5 bases). Germline loops: CDR1 MGHRA, CDR2 YSYEKL. The CDR3 loop spans 16 amino acids. V was clipped by 1 base and J by 4 bases, with 16 bases between them.

This clone was seen once. The chain employs TRBV14 and TRBJ1-6, with unresolved D. Trimming took off 4 bases at V and 0 bases at J, with 10 bases between the two ends. Germline V gene sequence: CDR1 SGHDN, CDR2 FVKESK. This CDR3 region has 16 residues. Here the CDR3 DNA reads TGTGCCAGCAGCCTCGTTGGAGGCTCCTATAATTCACCCCTCCACTTT. This translates into CASSLVGGSYNSPLHF. The whole variable domain, filled in from reference TRBV14 and TRBJ1-6, reads EAGVTQFPSHSVIEKGQTVTLRCDPISGHDNLYWYRRVMGKEIKFLLHFVKESKQDESGMPNNRFLAERTGGTYSTLKVQPAELEDSGVYFCASSLVGGSYNSPLHFGNGTRLTVT.

This clone occurred a few times. V gene TRBV6-5 combines with J gene TRBJ1-1; 8 bases match TRBD1. The CDR3 has 16 amino acids. The germline V gene has CDR1 MNHEY and CDR2 SVGAGI. Germline trimming cut 6 bases from V and 3 bases from J; bases unmatched to any gene: 12. For the CDR3, the DNA is TGTGCCAGCAGATACGGACAGGGTGAAGGGGACACTGAAGCTTTCTTT. It yields the protein CASRYGQGEGDTEAFF.

This chain joins TRBV6-6 and TRBJ2-5; TRBD1 is a possible D gene (7 bases). The J call may be faulty, since TRBJ2-7 better matches the DNA end. Germline V gene data show CDR1 as MNHNY and CDR2 as SVGAGI (reference sequence). This CDR3 is built from 16 residues. The CDR3 sequence: CASSPTGGTVLYEQYF. The CDR3 DNA reads as TGTGCCAGCAGCCCCACAGGAGGGACAGTTCTCTACGAGCAGTACTTC.

The J gene is TRBJ2-3, the V gene TRBV5-4; 10 bases fit TRBD2. V shed 2 bases and J 2 bases; nucleotides not matched to a gene: 2. Germline CDR1 SGHNT, CDR2 YYREEE (reference sequence). This CDR3 region has 15 residues. For the CDR3, the DNA is TGTGCCAGCAGCTTAGCGGGAGGGCCCACAGATACGCAGTATTTT. Protein product: CASSLAGGPTDTQYF.

The chain is built from TRBV5-4 and TRBJ1-6, with D hard to call. V was pared by 3 bases and J by 6 bases, with 4 bases between. The CDR3 length is 12 residues. Germline V gene sequence: CDR1 SGHNT, CDR2 YYREEE (reference sequence). The CDR3 protein is CASSWANSPLHF. DNA of the CDR3: TGTGCCAGCAGCTGGGCTAATTCACCCCTCCACTTT.

This rearrangement joins TRBV7-9 to TRBJ2-7; D might be TRBD2 (6 bases). From germline, CDR1 is SEHNR and CDR2 FQNEAQ (reference sequence). The V end lost 5 bases, the J end lost 2 bases, and 28 bases lay between the germline ends. The CDR3 has 19 residues. The CDR3 loop is CASSPPRLGASDQPYEQYF. In nucleotides, the CDR3 is TGTGCCAGCAGCCCCCCCAGACTTGGGGCTAGCGACCAACCCTACGAGCAGTACTTC.

The CDR3 region is CASSVGTEPYEQYF. The CDR3 DNA follows: TGTGCCAGCAGCGTAGGTACGGAGCCCTACGAGCAGTACTTC. The chain has TRBV9 and TRBJ2-7, with D uncertain. CDR1 SGDLS and CDR2 YYNGEE come from the germline V gene. V was cut by 0 bases and J by 2 bases, with 9 bases left in between. This CDR3 is built from 14 residues. Full variable domain (rest looked up from reference TRBV9 and TRBJ2-7): DSGVTQTPKHLITATGQRVTLRCSPRSGDLSVYWYQQSLDQGLQFLIQYYNGEERAKGNILERFSAQQFPDLHSELNLSSLELGDSALYFCASSVGTEPYEQYFGPGTRLTVT.

This rearrangement joins TRBV6-6 to TRBJ2-1; no reliable D call. Germline V gene data show CDR1 as MNHNY and CDR2 as SVGAGI (reference sequence). Trimming cost V 2 bases and J 10 bases, with 21 bases left between them. This CDR3 region has 16 residues. DNA of the CDR3: TGTGCCAGCAGTTACAGGCAGTCTAGTCAGCAGAAAGAGCAGTTCTTC. The encoded protein is CASSYRQSSQQKEQFF.

This clone was observed a handful of times. The CDR3, as DNA: TGCAGCGTTGCCCAAAGTCCAGGCACAGATACGCAGTATTTT. Amino acid sequence: CSVAQSPGTDTQYF. The chain is built from TRBV29-1 and TRBJ2-3; D unresolved. The length of the CDR3 is 14 residues. CDR1 SQVTM and CDR2 ANQGSEA come from the germline V gene. V was trimmed by 4 bases and J by 1 base, leaving 12 bases between them.

This chain uses TRBV9 with TRBJ2-7, with D hard to call. V was trimmed by 3 bases and J by 3 bases, leaving 4 bases between them. The germline V gene has CDR1 SGDLS and CDR2 YYNGEE. The CDR3 consists of 11 residues. The CDR3 DNA follows: TGTGCCAGCAGCGCGGGCTACGAGCAGTACTTC. This gives the protein CASSAGYEQYF.

The gene calls are TRBV21-1 and TRBJ2-2; the listed D gene, TRBD2, was not tested against the DNA. TRBV21-1 is a listed pseudogene. The length of the CDR3 is 15 residues. The CDR3 region is CASGSLVRGTGELFF. CDR3 DNA sequence: TGTGCCAGCGGGTCATTGGTGCGGGGCACCGGGGAGCTGTTTTTT.

The chain joins TRBV21-1 to TRBJ2-7; the table's D gene call, TRBD1, was not cross checked with the DNA. TRBV21-1 is a recognized pseudogene. This CDR3 spans 16 amino acids. The CDR3 sequence is CASSRQSDRQSYEQYF. The DNA of the CDR3 is TGTGCCAGCAGCCGACAATCAGACAGGCAATCCTACGAGCAGTACTTC.

The chain combines TRBV28 with TRBJ1-2; D might be TRBD1 (5 bases). The germline gives CDR1 MDHEN, CDR2 SYDVKM. There are 14 residues in the CDR3. With 5 bases removed from V and 4 bases from J, the gap between germline ends came to 14 bases. CDR3 loop: CASSLKGLAYGYTF. DNA for the CDR3: TGTGCCAGCAGTCTTAAGGGGTTAGCCTATGGCTACACCTTC.

The genes are TRBV9 and TRBJ1-5; no definite D call. This CDR3 has 14 amino acids. V was clipped by 3 bases and J by 2 bases, with 9 bases between them. Germline CDR1 is SGDLS and CDR2 is YYNGEE. The CDR3, as DNA: TGTGCCAGCAGCGCATCGGTCGGCAATCAGCCCCAGCATTTT. Protein product: CASSASVGNQPQHF. Full variable domain (remainder filled in from reference TRBV9 and TRBJ1-5): DSGVTQTPKHLITATGQRVTLRCSPRSGDLSVYWYQQSLDQGLQFLIQYYNGEERAKGNILERFSAQQFPDLHSELNLSSLELGDSALYFCASSASVGNQPQHFGDGTRLSIL.

This rearrangement joins TRBV11-2 to TRBJ1-1; 9 bases fit TRBD1. Germline CDR1 reads SGHAT; CDR2 reads FQNNGV. The CDR3 sequence is 14 residues long. V trimming: 3 bases; J trimming: 4 bases; junction bases outside the gene matches: 3. Here the CDR3 DNA reads TGTGCCAGCAGCTTTGACAGGGGGTCCACTGAAGCTTTCTTT. Its translation is CASSFDRGSTEAFF.

The sample holds one count of this clone. The junction shows a germline mismatch at one end, possibly a read error. The chain carries TRBV7-9 and TRBJ2-7, with 7 bases identical to TRBD1. The length of the CDR3 is 12 residues. Germline V CDR1 and CDR2: SEHNR, FQNEAQ (reference sequence). The CDR3 DNA reads as TGTTCCAGCAGCTCGACAGGGTTCGAGCAGTACTTC. It specifies CSSSSTGFEQYF.

This clone is a singleton in its sample. The chain combines TRBV7-6 with TRBJ2-5, with D possibly being TRBD1 (6 bases). This CDR3 is built from 12 residues. Germline V gene lookup returns CDR1 SGHVS and CDR2 FNYEAQ. V lost 11 bases and J 2 bases, leaving 12 bases between the germline ends. The CDR3 nucleotides are TGTGCCTGCGGACAGCTACAAGAGACCCAGTACTTC. Encoded protein: CACGQLQETQYF. Looking up the rest from reference TRBV7-6 and TRBJ2-5 gives the full variable domain: GAGVSQSPRYKVTKRGQDVALRCDPISGHVSLYWYRQALGQGPEFLTYFNYEAQQDKSGLPNDRFSAERPEGSISTLTIQRTEQRDSAMYRCACGQLQETQYFGPGTRLLVL.

This chain links TRBV28 with TRBJ2-5; TRBD1 matches at 9 bases. This CDR3 spans 13 amino acids. The germline gives CDR1 MDHEN, CDR2 SYDVKM. V trimming: 6 bases; J trimming: 11 bases; junction bases outside the gene matches: 10. The CDR3 sequence: CASRTTGGQAQYF. CDR3 bases: TGTGCCAGCAGAACCACAGGGGGCCAAGCGCAGTACTTC. The full variable domain, its missing parts supplied by reference TRBV28 and TRBJ2-5, is DVKVTQSSRYLVKRTGEKVFLECVQDMDHENMFWYRQDPGLGLRLIYFSYDVKMKEKGDIPEGYSVSREKKERFSLILESASTNQTSMYLCASRTTGGQAQYFGPGTRLLVL.

The genes are TRBV7-9 and TRBJ2-1; weak D call: TRBD2 (5 bases). V lost 5 bases and J lost 8, with 10 bases in between. Germline V gives CDR1 SEHNR, CDR2 FQNEAQ (reference sequence). This CDR3 is 12 amino acids long. The CDR3: CASSPSRDEQFF. The CDR3 DNA sequence: TGTGCCAGCAGCCCTTCGAGGGATGAGCAGTTCTTC. The full variable domain, rest sourced from reference TRBV7-9 and TRBJ2-1, is DTGVSQNPRHKITKRGQNVTFRCDPISEHNRLYWYRQTLGQGPEFLTYFQNEAQLEKSRLLSDRFSAERPKGSFSTLEIQRTEQGDSAMYLCASSPSRDEQFFGPGTRLTVL.